The text below deals with one TCR beta chain. The data are from a study of cytomegalovirus exposure and HLA in healthy donors. Primers included in the PCR were 60 Vbeta and 13 Jbeta primers. Assay: immunoSEQ multiplex PCR; the TCRdb copy retains only in-frame clones and omits some. Among 100,000 to 150,000 clones, approximately 80% were seen once, and the ten largest hold about 2.5%. CDR1 is SGHNT, CDR2 YENEEA, per germline. The CDR3 sequence is 16 residues long. Trimming at V came to 2 bases and at J to 2 bases, leaving 6 bases not matched to a gene. Sequencing was performed on PBMCs. This TCR came from a boy aged 2-9 years in good health and CMV-seronegative. This chain uses TRBV11-3 with TRBJ2-1, with 7 bases matching TRBD2. Here the CDR3 DNA reads TGTGCCAGCAGCTTAAGAAGCGGGATACCCTACAATGAGCAGTTCTTC. As protein: CASSLRSGIPYNEQFF.